This T cell receptor (beta chain) emerged from a study of T cells in Graves' hyperthyroidism and ophthalmopathy. Whole-study results and caveats: Most thyroid clonotypes expanded above 0.001 appeared in blood too. For ophthalmopathy, model prediction preceded onset by a median roughly 5.9 months.

Authors of the study amplified TCR beta CDR3 regions from RNA transcripts. HTBI primers were employed in a first-round RT-PCR of the TCR CDR3. MiXCR, run by TCRdb on the multiplex PCR reads, gives a single entry per CDR3 protein. The sample holds roughly 350,000 distinct CDR3 sequences, 12% to 15% seen once. There are a few counts of this clonotype. Its target is unknown. The V gene end was trimmed by 6 bases and the J gene end by 6 bases; junction bases not matched to a gene: 11. The CDR3 covers 15 residues. The germline V gene has CDR1 MDHEN and CDR2 SYDVKM. This TCR was recovered from a woman in her thirties or forties with Graves' ophthalmopathy. J is TRBJ2-1 and V is TRBV28, with 7 bases aligning to TRBD2. Sequenced input: blood. The CDR3 sequence: CASRQLARKPNEQFF. The CDR3 DNA sequence: TGTGCCAGCAGACAACTAGCGCGCAAACCCAATGAGCAGTTCTTC.